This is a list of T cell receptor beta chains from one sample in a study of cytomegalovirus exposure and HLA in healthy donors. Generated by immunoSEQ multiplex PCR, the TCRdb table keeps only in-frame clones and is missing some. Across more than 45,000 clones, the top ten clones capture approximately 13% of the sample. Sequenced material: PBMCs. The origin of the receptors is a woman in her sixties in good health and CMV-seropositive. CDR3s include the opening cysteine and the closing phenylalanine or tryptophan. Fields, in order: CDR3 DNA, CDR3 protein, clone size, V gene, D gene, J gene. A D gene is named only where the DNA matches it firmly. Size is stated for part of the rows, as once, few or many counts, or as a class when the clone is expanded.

CDR3 DNA: TGTGCCAGCTCACCGGGACAGGGGGCGAACAATGAGCAGTTCTTC; CDR3 protein: CASSPGQGANNEQFF; clone size: NA; V gene: TRBV18; D gene: TRBD1; J gene: TRBJ2-1
CDR3 DNA: TGTGCCAGCAGCCTGTCGGGGGTGGTGAACACTGAAGCTTTCTTT; CDR3 protein: CASSLSGVVNTEAFF; clone size: NA; V gene: TRBV5-5; D gene: NA; J gene: TRBJ1-1
CDR3 DNA: TGTGCCAGCAGCTTATCTGGACAGGGTAACTATGGCTACACCTTC; CDR3 protein: CASSLSGQGNYGYTF; clone size: NA; V gene: TRBV7-2; D gene: TRBD1; J gene: TRBJ1-2
CDR3 DNA: TGTGCCAGCAGCTTAAATTGGGACACCACCGGGGAGCTGTTTTTT; CDR3 protein: CASSLNWDTTGELFF; clone size: NA; V gene: TRBV11-3; D gene: NA; J gene: TRBJ2-2
CDR3 DNA: TGCAGCGCTTGTAGGGGACAGGCGAACACCGGGGAGCTGTTTTTT; CDR3 protein: CSACRGQANTGELFF; clone size: NA; V gene: TRBV29-1; D gene: TRBD1; J gene: TRBJ2-2
CDR3 DNA: TGTGCCAGCAGTTTACACCATTCTCTCACTGAAGCTTTCTTT; CDR3 protein: CASSLHHSLTEAFF; clone size: NA; V gene: TRBV6-1; D gene: NA; J gene: TRBJ1-1
CDR3 DNA: TGTGCCAGCAGTATAGGCAGGGCGAGCGCCTACGAGCAGTACTTC; CDR3 protein: CASSIGRASAYEQYF; clone size: NA; V gene: TRBV6-5; D gene: NA; J gene: TRBJ2-7
CDR3 DNA: TGCGCCAGCAGCTTGGACGGGGGAAACACCATATATTTT; CDR3 protein: CASSLDGGNTIYF; clone size: NA; V gene: TRBV5-1; D gene: NA; J gene: TRBJ1-3
CDR3 DNA: TGCGCCAGCAGCTTGCAGGGGGAGAATTCACCCCTCCACTTT; CDR3 protein: CASSLQGENSPLHF; clone size: NA; V gene: TRBV5-1; D gene: TRBD1; J gene: TRBJ1-6
CDR3 DNA: TGCGCCAGCAGCATGGGACAGGGAGAGGTAGATACGCAGTATTTT; CDR3 protein: CASSMGQGEVDTQYF; clone size: NA; V gene: TRBV5-1; D gene: TRBD1; J gene: TRBJ2-3
CDR3 DNA: TGTGCCAGCTCACCCGAGGACAGGGCCACTGGTGGCTACACCTTC; CDR3 protein: CASSPEDRATGGYTF; clone size: NA; V gene: TRBV18; D gene: TRBD1; J gene: TRBJ1-2
CDR3 DNA: TGTGCCAGCAGCGTCTCACCGGGACAGGGGAACACTGAAGCTTTCTTT; CDR3 protein: CASSVSPGQGNTEAFF; clone size: NA; V gene: TRBV9; D gene: TRBD1; J gene: TRBJ1-1
CDR3 DNA: TGTGCCAGCAGCTTTGAGGGAGGGCGTACGCAGTATTTT; CDR3 protein: CASSFEGGRTQYF; clone size: NA; V gene: TRBV11-2; D gene: TRBD2; J gene: TRBJ2-3
CDR3 DNA: TGTGCCAGCTCACCACCGGGTCAGGGGGGTCAGCCCCAGCATTTT; CDR3 protein: CASSPPGQGGQPQHF; clone size: NA; V gene: TRBV18; D gene: TRBD1; J gene: TRBJ1-5
CDR3 DNA: TGTGCCAGCAGCCAAGGAGTACAGGGGGCGCTGAACCCCCTCCACTTT; CDR3 protein: CASSQGVQGALNPLHF; clone size: NA; V gene: TRBV11-3; D gene: TRBD1; J gene: TRBJ1-6
CDR3 DNA: TGTGCCAGCAGAGGCCAGGGGGAAGAGACCCAGTACTTC; CDR3 protein: CASRGQGEETQYF; clone size: NA; V gene: TRBV2; D gene: TRBD1; J gene: TRBJ2-5
CDR3 DNA: TGTGCCAGCGCACCGGAACAGGGGGGTGGGGCCAACGTCCTGACTTTC; CDR3 protein: CASAPEQGGGANVLTF; clone size: NA; V gene: TRBV18; D gene: TRBD1; J gene: TRBJ2-6
CDR3 DNA: TGCGCCAGCAGCCAAGAAGCTAGCACCGGGGAGCTGTTTTTT; CDR3 protein: CASSQEASTGELFF; clone size: NA; V gene: TRBV4-3; D gene: NA; J gene: TRBJ2-2
CDR3 DNA: TGTGCCAGCAAATCCGGGGCCTACGAGCAGTACTTC; CDR3 protein: CASKSGAYEQYF; clone size: NA; V gene: TRBV6-5; D gene: NA; J gene: TRBJ2-7
CDR3 DNA: TGTGCCAGCAGGGCCAGGACAGGGGGAGATAACACTGAAGCTTTCTTT; CDR3 protein: CASRARTGGDNTEAFF; clone size: NA; V gene: TRBV28; D gene: TRBD1; J gene: TRBJ1-1
CDR3 DNA: TGCGCCAGCAGCCCTACGGGGGACGGAACCCCCGGGGAGCTGTTTTTT; CDR3 protein: CASSPTGDGTPGELFF; clone size: NA; V gene: TRBV5-1; D gene: NA; J gene: TRBJ2-2
CDR3 DNA: TGTGCCAGCAGTGAGGGCAGGGGAGAGACCCAGTACTTC; CDR3 protein: CASSEGRGETQYF; clone size: NA; V gene: TRBV2; D gene: NA; J gene: TRBJ2-5
CDR3 DNA: TGTGCCAGCAGTTTTCGACTGAGTGAAAACTACGAGCAGTACTTC; CDR3 protein: CASSFRLSENYEQYF; clone size: NA; V gene: TRBV28; D gene: NA; J gene: TRBJ2-7
CDR3 DNA: TGTGCCAGCAGCTGGGGGGAGGGCAATCAGCCCCAGCATTTT; CDR3 protein: CASSWGEGNQPQHF; clone size: NA; V gene: TRBV6-6; D gene: NA; J gene: TRBJ1-5
CDR3 DNA: TGTGCCAGCAGTTCATATCCGGGACAGGTATACGAGCAGTACTTC; CDR3 protein: CASSSYPGQVYEQYF; clone size: NA; V gene: TRBV6-5; D gene: TRBD1; J gene: TRBJ2-7
CDR3 DNA: TGTGCCAGCAGCTGGGGACAGGGAGGGCTCGAGCAGTACTTC; CDR3 protein: CASSWGQGGLEQYF; clone size: NA; V gene: TRBV7-2; D gene: TRBD1; J gene: TRBJ2-7
CDR3 DNA: TGTGCCAGCAGCTTGGGAGGGACAGGGTTGAACACTGAAGCTTTCTTT; CDR3 protein: CASSLGGTGLNTEAFF; clone size: NA; V gene: TRBV5-6; D gene: TRBD1; J gene: TRBJ1-1
CDR3 DNA: TGTGCCAGCAGCCGGGGACAGTTCAATCAGCCCCAGCATTTT; CDR3 protein: CASSRGQFNQPQHF; clone size: NA; V gene: TRBV6-5; D gene: TRBD1; J gene: TRBJ1-5
CDR3 DNA: TGTGCCAGCAGTCCCGTTCGGGACAGGGGTATGGCCCAGCATTTT; CDR3 protein: CASSPVRDRGMAQHF; clone size: NA; V gene: TRBV28; D gene: TRBD1; J gene: TRBJ1-5
CDR3 DNA: TGCGCCAGCAGCCAGATATACCAGGGGGAAGCTTTCTTT; CDR3 protein: CASSQIYQGEAFF; clone size: NA; V gene: TRBV4-3; D gene: NA; J gene: TRBJ1-1
CDR3 DNA: TGTGCCAGTAGTCTAAACCTCTCTGGAAACACCATATATTTT; CDR3 protein: CASSLNLSGNTIYF; clone size: NA; V gene: TRBV19; D gene: NA; J gene: TRBJ1-3
CDR3 DNA: TGTGCCAGCAGCTTGTTTCTGGGGACATTGGATTCACCCCTCCACTTT; CDR3 protein: CASSLFLGTLDSPLHF; clone size: NA; V gene: TRBV5-6; D gene: NA; J gene: TRBJ1-6
CDR3 DNA: TGTGCCAGTAGTGTGACAGGGTGGAATGAGCAGTTCTTC; CDR3 protein: CASSVTGWNEQFF; clone size: medium-sized; V gene: TRBV19; D gene: TRBD1; J gene: TRBJ2-1
CDR3 DNA: TGTGCCAGCAGTAGACCGAGAAGGAGGGAGCAGTTCTTC; CDR3 protein: CASSRPRRREQFF; clone size: NA; V gene: TRBV25-1; D gene: NA; J gene: TRBJ2-1
CDR3 DNA: TGTGCCATCAGTCCGGGACAGGGTGAGGAGACCCAGTACTTC; CDR3 protein: CAISPGQGEETQYF; clone size: NA; V gene: TRBV10-3; D gene: TRBD1; J gene: TRBJ2-5
CDR3 DNA: TGCGCCAGCAGTGGTACCCGGAGTTCACCCCTCCACTTT; CDR3 protein: CASSGTRSSPLHF; clone size: NA; V gene: TRBV10-1; D gene: NA; J gene: TRBJ1-6
CDR3 DNA: TGTGCCAGCAGTACCGGGGTTCAGCCCCAGCATTTT; CDR3 protein: CASSTGVQPQHF; clone size: NA; V gene: TRBV7-9; D gene: NA; J gene: TRBJ1-5
CDR3 DNA: TGCGCCAGCAGCCAAGCCAGGGGATTCAATCAGCCCCAGCATTTT; CDR3 protein: CASSQARGFNQPQHF; clone size: NA; V gene: TRBV4-1; D gene: NA; J gene: TRBJ1-5
CDR3 DNA: TGTGCCACCAGCAGAGGGGACAGGGTAGGCGCTGAAGCTTTCTTT; CDR3 protein: CATSRGDRVGAEAFF; clone size: NA; V gene: TRBV15; D gene: TRBD1; J gene: TRBJ1-1
CDR3 DNA: TGCAGTGCTAGAGATTCCCCCTCTAGTTTCTTT; CDR3 protein: CSARDSPSSFF; clone size: NA; V gene: TRBV20-1; D gene: NA; J gene: TRBJ1-1
CDR3 DNA: TGCGCCAGCACCCTTTTAGGGGGTCCCGGAAACAACATATATTTT; CDR3 protein: CASTLLGGPGNNIYF; clone size: NA; V gene: TRBV5-1; D gene: NA; J gene: TRBJ1-3
CDR3 DNA: TGTGCCAGCAGCCGACAGGGGAACACTGAAGCTTTCTTT; CDR3 protein: CASSRQGNTEAFF; clone size: NA; V gene: TRBV7-2; D gene: TRBD1; J gene: TRBJ1-1
CDR3 DNA: TGTGCCAGCAGTTCCTACAGGGGTGGCAATCAGCCCCAGCATTTT; CDR3 protein: CASSSYRGGNQPQHF; clone size: NA; V gene: TRBV7-2; D gene: TRBD1; J gene: TRBJ1-5
CDR3 DNA: TGTGCCAGTAGTATGAATACAGGGGGCGAGCAGTACTTC; CDR3 protein: CASSMNTGGEQYF; clone size: NA; V gene: TRBV19; D gene: TRBD1; J gene: TRBJ2-7
CDR3 DNA: TGCAGCGTTGAATGGACAGACTCCTACGAGCAGTACTTC; CDR3 protein: CSVEWTDSYEQYF; clone size: NA; V gene: TRBV29-1; D gene: NA; J gene: TRBJ2-7
CDR3 DNA: TGCGCCAGCAGCCAATTGGGCAGGGGGACCGGGGAGCTGTTTTTT; CDR3 protein: CASSQLGRGTGELFF; clone size: NA; V gene: TRBV4-1; D gene: TRBD1; J gene: TRBJ2-2
CDR3 DNA: TGTGCCAGTAGACAGGACTCCTACGAGCAGTACTTC; CDR3 protein: CASRQDSYEQYF; clone size: NA; V gene: TRBV7-9; D gene: NA; J gene: TRBJ2-7
CDR3 DNA: TGTGCCAGCAGCCGGGCAGGGGGTTCCTACGAGCAGTACTTC; CDR3 protein: CASSRAGGSYEQYF; clone size: NA; V gene: TRBV14; D gene: TRBD1; J gene: TRBJ2-7
CDR3 DNA: TGTGCCAGTAGGGACAGGCAGCACTCTGGAAACACCATATATTTT; CDR3 protein: CASRDRQHSGNTIYF; clone size: NA; V gene: TRBV19; D gene: TRBD1; J gene: TRBJ1-3
CDR3 DNA: TGTGCCAGCAGCTTAGGCACGGGTGAGCAGTTCTTC; CDR3 protein: CASSLGTGEQFF; clone size: NA; V gene: TRBV11-2; D gene: NA; J gene: TRBJ2-1
CDR3 DNA: TGTGCCAGCAGCCCGGGACAGGGGGCTTTGAATTCACCCCTCCACTTT; CDR3 protein: CASSPGQGALNSPLHF; clone size: NA; V gene: TRBV5-6; D gene: TRBD1; J gene: TRBJ1-6
CDR3 DNA: TGCGCCAGCAGCTTGGATCCGGCGGGAGGGGCTGAAGCTTTCTTT; CDR3 protein: CASSLDPAGGAEAFF; clone size: NA; V gene: TRBV5-1; D gene: NA; J gene: TRBJ1-1
CDR3 DNA: TGTGCCAGCAGCGCCGCGGGGGGCTCCTACAATGAGCAGTTCTTC; CDR3 protein: CASSAAGGSYNEQFF; clone size: NA; V gene: TRBV9; D gene: TRBD2; J gene: TRBJ2-1